Given below is one TCR beta chain in context. The antigen is undetermined. The sample is drawn from a study of Ad26.COV2.S vaccination and SARS-CoV-2 variants. Looking at the study overall: Ad26.COV2.S given intramuscularly, once or twice 56 days apart.

As for treatment: some 19 received Ad26.COV2.S at low or high dose, single or two shots; several received placebo; per-sample allocation not given. Sampling happened 63 days after the first vaccine or placebo injection. Method: immunoSEQ multiplex PCR; TCRdb's copy keeps in-frame clones and lacks some. The table has a few hundred thousand clones, roughly 90% seen once. Study-wide points: Participants in the vaccine arm had higher spike-specific TCR breadth; placebo recipients had lower.

V was pared by 6 bases and J by 7 bases, with 9 bases between. CDR1 is ENHRY, CDR2 SYGVKD, per germline. CDR3 length: 12 residues. The chain employs TRBV10-3 and TRBJ2-2, with a weak D call TRBD2 (5 bases). Material: peripheral blood, obtained in a trial of Ad26.COV2.S vaccine versus placebo. This receptor was identified in a person between 18 and 60 years old who received the Ad26.COV2.S COVID-19 vaccine or a placebo. Here the CDR3 reads CAIRMEVGELFF. The DNA of the CDR3 is TGTGCCATCAGGATGGAGGTCGGGGAGCTGTTTTTT.